The present T cell receptor beta chain was sequenced within a study of siplizumab effects on memory and regulatory T cells. Background on the study: Mixed lymphocyte reactions were performed as paired cultures containing siplizumab at around 1 ug/mL or no drug.

CDR1 and CDR2 (germline): MNHNS, SASEGT. J gave up 4 bases and V 6 bases, and 8 bases lay outside the gene matches. The CDR3 runs to 15 residues. Coculturing at 37°C lasted roughly 6 days for the mixed lymphocyte reaction cells. Labelling reagents were assigned as CFSE for responder PBMCs and Violet Dye for stimulator PBMCs, which were mixed 1:1. Study conclusions and caveats: A naive or memory phenotype could not be assigned to roughly 80-97% of the proliferating CD4+ or CD8+ clones.

Assay used: immunoSEQ multiplex PCR; TCRdb lists only in-frame clones, some missing. The sample carries over 2,500 clones, about half recorded once. Details on this clone: Its cognate antigen is unknown.

What was sequenced was CFSE-low (dividing) CD4+ T cells sorted from an allogeneic mixed lymphocyte reaction. The chain combines TRBV6-1 with TRBJ2-2; 7 nucleotides match TRBD1. The sequence was obtained from a human donor in good health; the cells came from an allogeneic mixed lymphocyte reaction. The CDR3: CASSQGTVGTGELFF. Here the CDR3 DNA reads TGTGCCAGCAGCCAGGGGACAGTAGGCACCGGGGAGCTGTTTTTT.